This entry is about one TCR beta chain. TCRdb keeps only in-frame clones here, not all; method: immunoSEQ multiplex PCR. The data show tens of thousands of clones, 70% to 85% seen once. This sample was taken from a study of OX40 agonist ivuxolimab in advanced cancers. Study overall: All patients had ivuxolimab intravenously every 2 weeks at 0.01 to 10 mg/kg. Of the patients, three showed partial responses, one with hepatocellular carcinoma and two with cutaneous melanoma.

Losses at the gene ends were 9 bases for V and 8 bases for J; bases not matched to a gene: 13. Germline V gene sequence: CDR1 SNHLY, CDR2 FYNNEI. This CDR3 contains 15 residues. The chain carries TRBV2 and TRBJ2-1; 10 bases are a match to TRBD2. This clonotype originated in an adult with an advanced solid tumor such as melanoma, head and neck, liver or kidney cancer. The material was CD4+ or CD8+ T cells sorted from blood, obtained in a trial of the OX40 agonist ivuxolimab. CDR3 coding DNA: TGTGCCAGTCGCCTTCGGACTAGCGGCCAGGATGAGCAGTTCTTC. Translation: CASRLRTSGQDEQFF.